Described below is a single T cell receptor beta chain sequence and its context. This clone's antigen is unknown. No much larger clonotype is one base removed from it; base qualities were not supplied. The method was the immunoSEQ multiplex PCR assay. TCRdb took over this immuneACCESS table, retaining in-frame rearrangements with V and J assigned. Such tables are incomplete; in checked studies, under half of the missing clones stem from an unresolved V gene, and the remainder is unexplained. This sample lists tens of thousands of clones; roughly 92% were detected once. About 0.22% of the sample goes to the ten largest clones. The data were obtained in a study of T cell changes during pregnancy in multiple sclerosis (dated by TCRdb to about 2019). The study in broad terms: Changes in the T cell repertoire over the course of pregnancy were examined in this study in women with multiple sclerosis.

V ends up 8 bases short and J 1 base short, with an unmatched junction base count of 3. The germline V gene gives CDR1 as SNHLY and CDR2 as FYNNEI. The CDR3 sequence holds 13 residues, the cysteine and phenylalanine included. CDR3 DNA only is kept here, 39 bases in frame from base 1. The rearrangement combines TRBV2 with TRBJ2-3; TRBD2 matches 7 bases in the middle. Sequencing used CD4+ T cells from peripheral blood mononuclear cells, obtained before pregnancy. The sequence derives from a female donor with multiple sclerosis, enrolled in a pregnancy study. In nucleotide form, the sequence is TGTGCCAGCCCGGGGAGGGGCACAGATACGCAGTATTTT. Its protein is CASPGRGTDTQYF.